This is a list of T cell receptor beta chains from one sample in a study of T cell clones after liver transplantation. Sequencing was performed with immunoSEQ multiplex PCR; in TCRdb, only in-frame clones are kept and a portion is missing. The data contain approximately 51,000 clones, over 55% of them seen just once; the ten biggest clones take up 9.5% to 10%. This material consisted of CD4+ T cells from blood, taken around 54 months after liver transplant. These receptors were obtained from a human patient who received a liver transplant. T cells may partly derive from the graft donor. CDR3s include the opening cysteine and the closing phenylalanine or tryptophan. Fields, in order: V gene, D gene, J gene, clone size, CDR3 DNA, CDR3 protein. The D gene is left open where the match is weak. Clone size is given for some rows only: seen once, a few or many times, or a class if the clone is expanded.

v_call: TRBV5-5
d_call: TRBD1
j_call: TRBJ1-5
clone_size: few
cdr3_nt: TGTGCCAGCAGCTTAGGGACAGGTACCTCCACTCAGCCCCAGCATTTT
cdr3_aa: CASSLGTGTSTQPQHF

v_call: TRBV11-2
d_call: TRBD2
j_call: TRBJ2-3
clone_size: .
cdr3_nt: TGTGCCAGCAGCTTAGGAAGCGGGGGACCCACAGATACGCAGTATTTT
cdr3_aa: CASSLGSGGPTDTQYF

v_call: TRBV28
d_call: TRBD2
j_call: TRBJ2-7
clone_size: .
cdr3_nt: TGTGCCAGCAGGCCAGGGAGGGACGAGCAGTACTTC
cdr3_aa: CASRPGRDEQYF

v_call: TRBV11-3
d_call: .
j_call: TRBJ2-2
clone_size: few
cdr3_nt: TGTGCCAGCGTGGGGGGTGACACCGGGGAGCTGTTTTTT
cdr3_aa: CASVGGDTGELFF

v_call: TRBV25-1
d_call: TRBD1
j_call: TRBJ1-2
clone_size: .
cdr3_nt: TGTGCCAGCAGTGGACTGGTGCAGGGGGCCTATGGCTACACCTTC
cdr3_aa: CASSGLVQGAYGYTF

v_call: TRBV11-2
d_call: .
j_call: TRBJ2-5
clone_size: .
cdr3_nt: TGTGCCAGCAGCCAAACGGGGACTGCCTCGACCCAGTACTTC
cdr3_aa: CASSQTGTASTQYF

v_call: TRBV2
d_call: TRBD2
j_call: TRBJ2-3
clone_size: .
cdr3_nt: TGTGCCAGCAGTGAAGGACTAGCGGGGGGCCAGACAGATACGCAGTATTTT
cdr3_aa: CASSEGLAGGQTDTQYF

v_call: TRBV7-9
d_call: .
j_call: TRBJ1-1
clone_size: .
cdr3_nt: TGTGCCAGCAGCTTTTCCACAGGGCTCCCCGAAGCTTTCTTT
cdr3_aa: CASSFSTGLPEAFF

v_call: TRBV7-8
d_call: .
j_call: TRBJ2-3
clone_size: few
cdr3_nt: TGTGCCAGCAGCTTAGGGATGGGTAGGGGCACAGATACGCAGTATTTT
cdr3_aa: CASSLGMGRGTDTQYF

v_call: TRBV6-4
d_call: .
j_call: TRBJ2-3
clone_size: .
cdr3_nt: TGTGCCAGCAGCCGGGACACCTTCACAGATACGCAGTATTTT
cdr3_aa: CASSRDTFTDTQYF

v_call: TRBV11-3
d_call: .
j_call: TRBJ2-1
clone_size: few
cdr3_nt: TGTGCCAGCAGCTTGGGGACTGCCTACAATGAGCAGTTCTTC
cdr3_aa: CASSLGTAYNEQFF

v_call: TRBV5-1
d_call: .
j_call: TRBJ2-2
clone_size: few
cdr3_nt: TGCGCCAGCAGCTACCGACAAGCGAACACCGGGGAGCTGTTTTTT
cdr3_aa: CASSYRQANTGELFF

v_call: TRBV14
d_call: .
j_call: TRBJ1-1
clone_size: .
cdr3_nt: TGTGCCAGCAGCCAATCTGTGAACACTGAAGCTTTCTTT
cdr3_aa: CASSQSVNTEAFF